The next 13 T cell receptor beta chains were all read from a single sample in a study of T cells in Graves' hyperthyroidism and ophthalmopathy (dated by TCRdb to 2018 to 2020). The method was multiplex PCR. The instrument was an Illumina HiSeq 2000. TCR beta CDR3 regions were amplified from RNA transcripts. The first round of RT-PCR for the TCR CDR3 was performed with the HTBI primer set and the Qiagen OneStep RT-PCR kit. TCRdb redid the processing of the public reads, applying fastp at Q25 and MiXCR, and retained in-frame beta chains. When rows share a CDR3 protein, they turn into one entry using the most common DNA and genes. For this sample the table gives approximately 600,000 distinct CDR3 sequences, of which about 20% were detected only once. The ten largest account for under 35% of the sample. Sequences were obtained from blood. These receptors were collected from a man aged 25 to 40 with Graves' ophthalmopathy.

This clonotype was recorded a few times. V gene TRBV6-9 combines with J gene TRBJ2-3, with D perhaps TRBD2 (7 bases). The CDR3 covers 16 residues. The V end was cut by 2 bases, the J end by 1 base, with 13 bases between. Germline values: CDR1 MNHGY, CDR2 SVAAGI. DNA for the CDR3: TGTGCCAGCAGTTATGGGGCGGGGGCGGGCACAGATACGCAGTATTTT. Protein sequence: CASSYGAGAGTDTQYF.

The rearrangement links TRBV5-1 to TRBJ1-1; 8 nucleotides match TRBD1. The CDR3 loop spans 15 amino acids. In germline, CDR1 is SGHRS, CDR2 YFSETQ. V dropped 0 bases and J dropped 4; count of bases not matched to a gene: 5. The CDR3 loop is CASSLELDRVTEAFF. The CDR3 region has the DNA TGCGCCAGCAGCTTGGAGTTGGACAGGGTCACTGAAGCTTTCTTT.

This clonotype was seen ten or more times. This sequence joins TRBV3-1 and TRBJ2-3; D is ambiguous. The CDR3 loop spans 13 amino acids. In germline, CDR1 is LGHDT, CDR2 YNNKEL (reference sequence). The germline V and J ends were trimmed by 1 base and 8 bases, with 10 bases remaining between them. CDR3 residues: CASSQGLLGTQYF. The CDR3 DNA reads as TGTGCCAGCAGCCAAGGATTATTGGGTACGCAGTATTTT.

This clonotype turned up a few times. CDR3 bases: TGTGCCAGCAGCGCCGGGGTTCAGGACACTGAAGCTTTCTTT. Translated, it gives CASSAGVQDTEAFF. The chain links TRBV9 to TRBJ1-1; D is undetermined. CDR1 and CDR2 from the germline V gene are SGDLS and YYNGEE. The CDR3 covers 14 residues. With 3 bases removed from V and 3 bases from J, the gap between germline ends came to 12 bases.

This clonotype came up many times. The chain recombines TRBV7-9 with TRBJ2-1; unclear D gene. V was pared by 3 bases and J by 9 bases, with 9 bases between. This CDR3 is 12 amino acids long. Germline lookup yields CDR1 SEHNR and CDR2 FQNEAQ (reference sequence). Written as DNA, the CDR3 is TGTGCCAGCAGCTTTTACGGAACTGAGCAGTTCTTC. Its protein product is CASSFYGTEQFF.

The chain joins TRBV6-2 or TRBV6-3 to TRBJ2-3; 7 bases map to TRBD2. This CDR3 is built from 16 residues. Germline CDR1 MNHEY, CDR2 SVGEGT. With 6 bases clipped from V and 4 bases from J, the junction kept 13 bases outside the gene matches. The CDR3 region is CASRPQSTREADTQYF. The CDR3 bases are TGTGCCAGCAGACCTCAGTCCACTCGGGAGGCAGATACGCAGTATTTT.

The chain joins TRBV29-1 to TRBJ2-7, with 7 positions matching TRBD2. The CDR3 has 14 residues. J gave up 4 bases and V 5 bases, and 11 bases lay outside the gene matches. Germline V CDR1 and CDR2: SQVTM, ANQGSEA. The CDR3 DNA is TGCAGCGTTCGTTCGGCGGGAGTTGGGTACGAGCAGTACTTC. Its translation: CSVRSAGVGYEQYF.

This clonotype was found a few times. The V gene is TRBV5-1, the J gene TRBJ2-7, with D tentatively TRBD2 (6 bases). CDR1 SGHRS and CDR2 YFSETQ come from the germline V gene. The CDR3 runs 16 residues. V lost 0 bases and J lost 0, with 13 bases in between. CDR3 sequence (DNA): TGCGCCAGCAGCTTGGCCGCGGGGAAGAGCTCCTACGAGCAGTACTTC. Its protein is CASSLAAGKSSYEQYF.

This clonotype was observed once. V gene TRBV19 combines with J gene TRBJ2-7, with D perhaps TRBD2 (6 bases). From germline, CDR1 is LNHDA and CDR2 SQIVND (reference sequence). V shed 11 bases and J shed 3 bases, with 17 bases lying between them. This CDR3 spans 13 amino acids. CDR3 residues: CASNTRGGYEQYF. DNA of the CDR3: TGTGCCTCGAACACCCGGGGAGGCTACGAGCAGTACTTC.

In this sample, this clonotype turned up a few times. The chain has TRBV2 and TRBJ1-1; 9 bases align to TRBD1. The V gene end was trimmed by 3 bases and the J gene end by 0 bases; junction bases not matched to a gene: 20. The CDR3 loop spans 21 amino acids. In germline, CDR1 is SNHLY, CDR2 FYNNEI. CDR3 DNA: TGTGCCAGCAGTGAGTGGCCCTTGGGGAGTTGGACAGGGGAAATGAACACTGAAGCTTTCTTT. Translating it yields CASSEWPLGSWTGEMNTEAFF.

This clonotype was counted only a few times. This chain uses TRBV24-1 with TRBJ2-1; D unclear. The CDR3 spans 14 residues. Germline assignment: CDR1 KGHDR and CDR2 SFDVKD. Trimming pared 5 bases from V and 3 bases from J, leaving 10 bases between. CDR3 bases: TGTGCCACCAGTGGACAAGGGAACTACAATGAGCAGTTCTTC. Protein product: CATSGQGNYNEQFF.

The J gene is TRBJ2-3, the V gene TRBV27; D is unresolved. This CDR3 has 17 amino acids. The V and J ends lost 8 bases and 8 bases respectively, with 29 bases between them. Germline V gene sequence: CDR1 MNHEY, CDR2 SMNVEV (reference sequence). CDR3: CASRTIHGPTIWGTQYF. CDR3 nucleotides: TGTGCCAGCCGAACGATCCACGGGCCAACGATATGGGGTACGCAGTATTTT.

This clonotype was detected ten times or more. This chain connects TRBV28 to TRBJ1-5, with D uncertain. V lost 4 bases, J lost 4 bases, and 14 bases lay in between. There are 15 residues in the CDR3. Per the germline V gene, CDR1 is MDHEN and CDR2 is SYDVKM. The chain's CDR3 is CASSSPQRLNQPQHF. The CDR3 coding sequence is TGTGCCAGCAGTTCACCCCAGAGGCTGAATCAGCCCCAGCATTTT.